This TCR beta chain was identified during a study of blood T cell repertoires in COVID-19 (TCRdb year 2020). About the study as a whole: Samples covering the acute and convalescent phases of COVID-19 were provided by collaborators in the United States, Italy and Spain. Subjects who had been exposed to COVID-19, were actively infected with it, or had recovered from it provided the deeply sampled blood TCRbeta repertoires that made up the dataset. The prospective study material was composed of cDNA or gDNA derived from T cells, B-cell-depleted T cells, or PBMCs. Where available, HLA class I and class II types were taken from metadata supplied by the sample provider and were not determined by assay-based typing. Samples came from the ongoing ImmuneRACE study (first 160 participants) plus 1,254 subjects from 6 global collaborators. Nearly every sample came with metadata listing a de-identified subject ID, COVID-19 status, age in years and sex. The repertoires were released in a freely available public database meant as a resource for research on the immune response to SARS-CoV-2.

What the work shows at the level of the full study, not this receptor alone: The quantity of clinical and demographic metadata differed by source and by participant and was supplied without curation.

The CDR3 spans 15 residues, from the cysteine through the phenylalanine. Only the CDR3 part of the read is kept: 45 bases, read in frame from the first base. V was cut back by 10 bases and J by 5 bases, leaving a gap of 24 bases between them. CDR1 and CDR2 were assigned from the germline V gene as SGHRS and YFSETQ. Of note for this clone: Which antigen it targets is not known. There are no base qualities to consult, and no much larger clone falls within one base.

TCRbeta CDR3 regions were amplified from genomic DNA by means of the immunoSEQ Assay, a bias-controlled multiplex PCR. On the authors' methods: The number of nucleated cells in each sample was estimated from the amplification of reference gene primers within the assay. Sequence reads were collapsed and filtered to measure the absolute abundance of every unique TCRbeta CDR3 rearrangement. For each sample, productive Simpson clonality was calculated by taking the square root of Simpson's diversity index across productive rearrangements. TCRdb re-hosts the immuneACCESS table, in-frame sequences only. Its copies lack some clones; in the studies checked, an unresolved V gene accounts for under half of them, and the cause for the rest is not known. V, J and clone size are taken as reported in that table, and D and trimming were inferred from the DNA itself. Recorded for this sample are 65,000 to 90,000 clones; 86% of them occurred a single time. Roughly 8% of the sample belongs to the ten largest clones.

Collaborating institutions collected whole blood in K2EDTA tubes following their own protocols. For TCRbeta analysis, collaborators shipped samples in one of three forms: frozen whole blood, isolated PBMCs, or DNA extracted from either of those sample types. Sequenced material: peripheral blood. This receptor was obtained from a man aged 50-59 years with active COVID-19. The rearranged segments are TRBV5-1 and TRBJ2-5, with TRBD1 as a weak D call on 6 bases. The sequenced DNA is TGCGCCTGTACTCTGGGACACTTTAGCAGGGAGACCCAGTACTTC. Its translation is CACTLGHFSRETQYF.